A single sample is the source of the 9 T cell receptor beta chains below, sequenced in a study of shared clonotypes between healthy human individuals. Sequencing used immunoSEQ multiplex PCR; TCRdb keeps in-frame clones, though not all of them. This repertoire shows roughly 650,000 clones, almost 97% found once; its top ten account for approximately 0.057%. Specimen: naive CD4+ T cells sorted from blood. The subset is: CD45RA+ positively selected. The receptors shown here come from a woman between 25 and 40 years old in good health.

This clone has a single count. This chain links TRBV28 with TRBJ2-3; tentatively, D is TRBD2 (6 bases). Trimming took off 3 bases at V and 4 bases at J, with 11 bases between the two ends. CDR1 is MDHEN, CDR2 SYDVKM, per germline. The CDR3 is 14 residues long. The DNA of the CDR3 is TGTGCCAGCAGTTTTGGAGGGTCCGCAGATACGCAGTATTTT. This translates into CASSFGGSADTQYF.

The chain combines TRBV2 with TRBJ1-3; possible D gene TRBD1, 5 bases. With 7 bases removed from V and 2 bases from J, the gap between germline ends came to 12 bases. Germline CDR1 is SNHLY and CDR2 is FYNNEI. CDR3 size: 14 residues. CDR3 nucleotides: TGTGCCAGCAACACAAGACAGACTGGAAACACCATATATTTT. Its translation: CASNTRQTGNTIYF.

This chain uses TRBV28 with TRBJ2-1, with 8 bases aligning to TRBD1. Germline V CDR1 and CDR2: MDHEN, SYDVKM. There are 14 residues in the CDR3. Unmatched junction bases numbered 8, after V lost 6 bases and J lost 7 bases. Here the CDR3 DNA reads TGTGCCAGCAGCCTGACAGGGGAGTTAAATGAGCAGTTCTTC. The encoded protein is CASSLTGELNEQFF.

The count of this clone is one. V and J are TRBV28 and TRBJ1-2, with D possibly matching TRBD1 (5 bases). Germline assignment: CDR1 MDHEN and CDR2 SYDVKM. Trimming cost V 4 bases and J 4 bases, with 16 bases left between them. There are 15 residues in the CDR3. Here the CDR3 reads CASSSQGALPYGYTF. For the CDR3, the DNA is TGTGCCAGCAGTTCTCAGGGAGCCCTCCCCTATGGCTACACCTTC.

This clone was detected once. The rearrangement links TRBV5-1 to TRBJ2-7; D not certain. Germline CDR1 reads SGHRS; CDR2 reads YFSETQ. This CDR3 spans 13 amino acids. Trimming removed 0 bases from V and 5 bases from J, with 9 bases in between. CDR3 bases: TGCGCCAGCAGCTTGGATGCTAAGAACGAGCAGTACTTC. This gives the protein CASSLDAKNEQYF.

This clone was counted once. V is TRBV28 and J is TRBJ1-6; possibly TRBD1 for D (6 bases). The length of the CDR3 is 14 residues. V was shortened by 3 bases and J by 13 bases, with 16 bases between the two germline ends. CDR1 is MDHEN, CDR2 SYDVKM, per germline. DNA for the CDR3: TGTGCCAGCAGTTTGAAGGACAGTCTTTTCCCCCTCCACTTT. This gives the protein CASSLKDSLFPLHF.

V gene TRBV5-1 combines with J gene TRBJ1-3, with D perhaps matching TRBD1 (6 bases). Germline CDR1 is SGHRS and CDR2 is YFSETQ. V was clipped by 5 bases and J by 0 bases, with 18 bases between them. CDR3 length: 17 amino acids. CDR3 residues: CASRVLPGESSGNTIYF. CDR3 DNA: TGCGCCAGCAGGGTCCTTCCAGGGGAGAGCTCTGGAAACACCATATATTTT.

The gene calls are TRBV19 and TRBJ2-1; the D gene is possibly TRBD2 (6 bases). Germline lookup yields CDR1 LNHDA and CDR2 SQIVND (reference sequence). V was shortened by 3 bases and J by 4 bases, with 13 bases between the two germline ends. The CDR3 loop spans 15 amino acids. CDR3 sequence: CASSIWGDMYNEQFF. In DNA, the CDR3 is TGTGCCAGTAGTATTTGGGGGGATATGTACAATGAGCAGTTCTTC.

The rearrangement links TRBV5-1 to TRBJ2-1, with 9 bases that match TRBD2. Unmatched junction bases numbered 4, after V lost 0 bases and J lost 6 bases. The CDR3 loop spans 15 amino acids. The germline CDR1 and CDR2 sequences are SGHRS and YFSETQ. DNA for the CDR3: TGCGCCAGCAGCTTGGCTGGGACTAGCAGCAATGAGCAGTTCTTC. This gives the protein CASSLAGTSSNEQFF.